This entry lists 13 T cell receptor beta chains sequenced from one sample in a study of T cell repertoires in cytomegalovirus infection. Their target antigens are unknown. TCRdb independently ran MiXCR on the reads; one entry per CDR3 protein. Seen here are around 770,000 distinct CDR3 sequences, under 35% observed once, and the top ten hold less than 15%. The sequences come from cultured CD8+ T cells from PBMCs, collected from culture after CMV antigen stimulation. The receptors come from a human donor in good health (CMV status not recorded). Some clones in this sample may be carry-over from other donors' samples.

This clonotype has more than one count but fewer than ten. The rearrangement links TRBV19 to TRBJ2-2; a weak D match, TRBD1 (5 bases). The V gene lost 8 bases and the J gene lost 3 bases, with 16 bases spanning the gap. Looked up from germline, CDR1 is LNHDA and CDR2 is SQIVND (reference sequence). The CDR3 consists of 15 residues. CDR3 DNA sequence: TGTGCCAGTTGGGGCTCCCGATCATACACCGGGGAGCTGTTTTTT. This codes for CASWGSRSYTGELFF.

This clonotype was seen more than once but under ten times. This chain links TRBV6-5 with TRBJ2-2; a weak D match, TRBD1 (5 bases). The CDR3 loop spans 12 amino acids. With 10 bases removed from V and 6 bases from J, the gap between germline ends came to 12 bases. Looked up from germline, CDR1 is MNHEY and CDR2 is SVGAGI. CDR3 in amino acids: CATIQGPGELFF. The DNA for the CDR3 is TGTGCCACGATCCAGGGCCCCGGGGAGCTGTTTTTT.

This chain connects TRBV19 to TRBJ1-2; weak D call: TRBD1 (5 bases). The CDR3 contains 14 residues. Germline V gene data show CDR1 as LNHDA and CDR2 as SQIVND (reference sequence). Trimming left V 3 bases short and J 1 base short, with 9 bases between. In DNA, the CDR3 is TGTGCCAGTAGTATGGGGGATCATAACTATGGCTACACCTTC. This encodes CASSMGDHNYGYTF. Drawing the rest from reference TRBV19 and TRBJ1-2, the complete variable domain is DGGITQSPKYLFRKEGQNVTLSCEQNLNHDAMYWYRQDPGQGLRLIYYSQIVNDFQKGDIAEGYSVSREKKESFPLTVTSAQKNPTAFYLCASSMGDHNYGYTFGSGTRLTVV.

In its sample, this clonotype was seen a few times. The rearrangement links TRBV4-1 to TRBJ2-5; 8 positions agree with TRBD1. Unmatched junction bases numbered 4, after V lost 3 bases and J lost 4 bases. The CDR3 is made up of 14 amino acids. CDR1 and CDR2 from the germline V gene are MGHRA and YSYEKL. CDR3 in amino acids: CASSHRGLAETQYF. The CDR3 coding sequence is TGCGCCAGCAGCCACAGGGGGCTGGCAGAGACCCAGTACTTC.

The gene calls are TRBV19 and TRBJ1-2; TRBD1 aligns across 9 bases. The germline gives CDR1 LNHDA, CDR2 SQIVND (reference sequence). The CDR3 has 14 amino acids. V shed 6 bases and J 4 bases; nucleotides not matched to a gene: 6. The CDR3 loop reads CASRSGTGIYGYTF. The DNA of the CDR3 is TGTGCCAGTAGGTCCGGGACAGGGATCTATGGCTACACCTTC.

The rearrangement joins TRBV27 to TRBJ2-1; TRBD2 agrees at 9 bases. V shed 6 bases, J shed 8 bases, and the junction held 5 bases outside the gene matches. The germline gives CDR1 MNHEY, CDR2 SMNVEV (reference sequence). The CDR3 sequence is 13 residues long. The CDR3 coding sequence is TGTGCCAGCAGGCGGGGGGGCCGCTATGAGCAGTTCTTC. Protein sequence: CASRRGGRYEQFF.

This clonotype was counted many times. This rearrangement joins TRBV7-2 to TRBJ2-5, with 8 bases lining up with TRBD1. With V trimmed by 1 base and J by 5 bases, 6 bases remained unmatched. The germline gives CDR1 SGHTA, CDR2 FQGNSA. The CDR3 runs 15 residues. The CDR3 nucleotides read TGTGCCAGCAGCTTAGTCGGACAGGGAATCGAGACCCAGTACTTC. This encodes CASSLVGQGIETQYF.

About this clonotype itself: The junction departs from germline at one end; a sequencing error may be responsible. The chain employs TRBV7-6 and TRBJ1-1; D is ambiguous. The CDR3 runs to 13 residues. The germline gives CDR1 SGHVS, CDR2 FNYEAQ. CDR3: CANSGEVSPEAFF. CDR3 nucleotides: TGTGCCAACAGCGGAGAGGTGAGCCCTGAAGCTTTCTTT. Based on the CDR3 plus reference TRBV7-6 and TRBJ1-1, the full variable domain is GAGVSQSPRYKVTKRGQDVALRCDPISGHVSLYWYRQALGQGPEFLTYFNYEAQQDKSGLPNDRFSAERPEGSISTLTIQRTEQRDSAMYRCANSGEVSPEAFFGQGTRLTVV.

This chain joins TRBV24-1 and TRBJ1-2; D is undetermined. Per the germline V gene, CDR1 is KGHDR and CDR2 is SFDVKD. Trimming left V 3 bases short and J 6 bases short, with 13 bases between. This CDR3 contains 14 residues. DNA for the CDR3: TGTGCCACCAGTGATAAACCAGAGGCCCATGGCTACACCTTC. It translates to CATSDKPEAHGYTF.

The chain is built from TRBV4-3 and TRBJ2-2; D is unresolved. The CDR3 covers 16 residues. Trimming removed 0 bases from V and 3 bases from J, with 11 bases in between. The V gene's germline CDR1 is LGHNA and CDR2 YSLEER. The CDR3 DNA sequence: TGCGCCAGCAGCCAAGAGCGGAGACAACACACCGGGGAGCTGTTTTTT. Amino acids: CASSQERRQHTGELFF.

This chain uses TRBV7-6 with TRBJ2-2; TRBD1 matches 7 bases. The CDR3 runs to 14 residues. V was clipped by 5 bases and J by 5 bases; unmatched bases: 5. CDR1 and CDR2 (germline): SGHVS, FNYEAQ. This CDR3 is CASSDRVGTGELFF. For the CDR3, the DNA is TGTGCCAGCAGCGACAGGGTGGGAACCGGGGAGCTGTTTTTT.

The table lists this clonotype with many counts. The rearrangement links TRBV6-1 to TRBJ1-1; the D is unclear. Trimming pared 2 bases from V and 6 bases from J, leaving 13 bases between. The CDR3 covers 14 residues. In germline, CDR1 is MNHNS, CDR2 SASEGT. The CDR3 region has the DNA TGTGCCAGCAGTGAAACACTGATGCCAGCTGAAGCTTTCTTT. It specifies CASSETLMPAEAFF.

The chain uses TRBV6-6 and TRBJ2-7; 11 bases map to TRBD2. V was pared by 0 bases and J by 3 bases, with 1 base of the junction left unmatched. The V gene's germline CDR1 is MNHNY and CDR2 SVGAGI (reference sequence). This CDR3 has 15 amino acids. CDR3 loop: CASSYSGTSGYEQYF. In DNA form, the CDR3 reads TGTGCCAGCAGTTACTCCGGGACTAGCGGCTACGAGCAGTACTTC.